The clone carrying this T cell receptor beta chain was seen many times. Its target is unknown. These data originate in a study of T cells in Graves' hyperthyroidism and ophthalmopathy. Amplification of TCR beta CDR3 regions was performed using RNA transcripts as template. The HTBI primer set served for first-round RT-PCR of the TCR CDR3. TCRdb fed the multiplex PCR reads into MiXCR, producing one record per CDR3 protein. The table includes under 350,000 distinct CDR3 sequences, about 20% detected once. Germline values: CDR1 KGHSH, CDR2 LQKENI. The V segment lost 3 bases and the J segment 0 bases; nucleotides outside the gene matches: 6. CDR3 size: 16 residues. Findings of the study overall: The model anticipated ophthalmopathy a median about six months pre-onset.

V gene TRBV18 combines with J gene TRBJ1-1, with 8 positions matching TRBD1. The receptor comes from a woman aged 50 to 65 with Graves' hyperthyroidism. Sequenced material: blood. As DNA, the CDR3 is TGTGCCAGCTCACCTCGGACAGGGAGAATGAACACTGAAGCTTTCTTT. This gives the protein CASSPRTGRMNTEAFF.